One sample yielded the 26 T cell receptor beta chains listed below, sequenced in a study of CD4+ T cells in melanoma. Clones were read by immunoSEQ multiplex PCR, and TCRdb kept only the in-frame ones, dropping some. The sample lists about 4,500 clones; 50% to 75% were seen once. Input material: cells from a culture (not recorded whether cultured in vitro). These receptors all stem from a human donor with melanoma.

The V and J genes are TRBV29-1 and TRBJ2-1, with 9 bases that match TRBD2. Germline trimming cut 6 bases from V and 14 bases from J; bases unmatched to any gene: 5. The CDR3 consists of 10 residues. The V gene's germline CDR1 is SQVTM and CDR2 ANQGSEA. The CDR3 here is CSVIAGVEFF. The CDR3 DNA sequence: TGCAGCGTGATAGCGGGGGTGGAGTTCTTC.

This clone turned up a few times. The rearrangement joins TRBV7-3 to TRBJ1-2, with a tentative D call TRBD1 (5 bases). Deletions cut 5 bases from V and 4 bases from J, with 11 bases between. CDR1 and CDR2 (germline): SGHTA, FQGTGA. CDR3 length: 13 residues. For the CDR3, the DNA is TGTGCCAGCAGCCTCGGGGCTGCCTATGGCTACACCTTC. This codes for CASSLGAAYGYTF.

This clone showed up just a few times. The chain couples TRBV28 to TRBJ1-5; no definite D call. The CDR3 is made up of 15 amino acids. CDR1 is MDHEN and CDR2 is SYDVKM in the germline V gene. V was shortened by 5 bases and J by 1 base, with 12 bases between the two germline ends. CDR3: CASSLVRGSNQPQHF. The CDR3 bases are TGTGCCAGCAGTCTGGTACGAGGGAGCAATCAGCCCCAGCATTTT.

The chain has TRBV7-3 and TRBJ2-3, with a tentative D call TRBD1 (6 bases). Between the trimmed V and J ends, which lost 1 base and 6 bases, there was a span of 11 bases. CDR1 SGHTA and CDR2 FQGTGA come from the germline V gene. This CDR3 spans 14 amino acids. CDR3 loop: CASSLMGAGDTQYF. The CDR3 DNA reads TGTGCCAGCAGCTTAATGGGGGCTGGGGATACGCAGTATTTT.

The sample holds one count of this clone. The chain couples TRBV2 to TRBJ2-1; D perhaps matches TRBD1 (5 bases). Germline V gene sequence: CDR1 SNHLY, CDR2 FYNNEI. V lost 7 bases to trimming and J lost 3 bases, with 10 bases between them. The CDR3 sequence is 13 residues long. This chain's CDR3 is CASKRGHYNEQFF. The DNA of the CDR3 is TGTGCCAGCAAAAGGGGTCACTACAATGAGCAGTTCTTC. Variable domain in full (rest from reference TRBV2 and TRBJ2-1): EPEVTQTPSHQVTQMGQEVILRCVPISNHLYFYWYRQILGQKVEFLVSFYNNEISEKSEIFDDQFSVERPDGSNFTLKIRSTKLEDSAMYFCASKRGHYNEQFFGPGTRLTVL.

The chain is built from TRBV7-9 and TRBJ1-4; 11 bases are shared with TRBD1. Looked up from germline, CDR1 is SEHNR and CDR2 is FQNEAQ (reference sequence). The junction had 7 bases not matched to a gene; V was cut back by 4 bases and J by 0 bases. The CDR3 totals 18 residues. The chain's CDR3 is CASSSPGTGGSTNEKLFF. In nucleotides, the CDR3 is TGTGCCAGCAGCTCACCCGGGACAGGGGGTTCAACTAATGAAAAACTGTTTTTT.

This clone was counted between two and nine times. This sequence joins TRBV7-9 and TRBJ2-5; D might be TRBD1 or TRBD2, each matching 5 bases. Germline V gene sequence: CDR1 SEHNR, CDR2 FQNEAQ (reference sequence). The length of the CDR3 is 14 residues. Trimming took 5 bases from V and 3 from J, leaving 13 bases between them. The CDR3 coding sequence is TGTGCCAGCAGCCCGACAGCGGCCAAAGAGACCCAGTACTTC. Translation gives CASSPTAAKETQYF.

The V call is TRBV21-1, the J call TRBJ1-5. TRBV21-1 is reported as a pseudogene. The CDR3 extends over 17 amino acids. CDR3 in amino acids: CASSNGTDQLSNQPQHF. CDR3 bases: TGTGCCAGCAGCAATGGGACCGACCAGCTGAGCAATCAGCCCCAGCATTTT.

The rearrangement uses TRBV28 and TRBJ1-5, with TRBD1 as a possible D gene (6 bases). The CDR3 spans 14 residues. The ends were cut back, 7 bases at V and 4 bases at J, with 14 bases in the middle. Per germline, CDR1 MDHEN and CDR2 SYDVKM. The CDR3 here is CASTGGRVNQPQHF. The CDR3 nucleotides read TGTGCCAGCACCGGGGGCAGGGTTAATCAGCCCCAGCATTTT.

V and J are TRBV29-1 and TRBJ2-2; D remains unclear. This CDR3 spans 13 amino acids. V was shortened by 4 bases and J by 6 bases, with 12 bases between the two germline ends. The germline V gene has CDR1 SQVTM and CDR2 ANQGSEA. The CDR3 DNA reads TGCAGCGTTGCGCCGGGCGCGTCCGGGGAGCTGTTTTTT. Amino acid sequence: CSVAPGASGELFF.

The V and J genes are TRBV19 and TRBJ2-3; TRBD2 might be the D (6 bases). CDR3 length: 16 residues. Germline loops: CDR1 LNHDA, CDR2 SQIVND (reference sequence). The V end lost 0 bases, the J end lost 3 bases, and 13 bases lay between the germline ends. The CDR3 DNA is TGTGCCAGTAGTATAGATTGGCGGGGAGGTACAGATACGCAGTATTTT. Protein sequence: CASSIDWRGGTDTQYF.

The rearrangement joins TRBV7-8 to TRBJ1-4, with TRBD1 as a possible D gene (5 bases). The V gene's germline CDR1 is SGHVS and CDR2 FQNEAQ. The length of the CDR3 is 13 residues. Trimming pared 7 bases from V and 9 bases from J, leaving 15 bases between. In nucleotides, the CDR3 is TGTGCCAGCACCCCGGGTGGGGGTAAAAAACTGTTTTTT. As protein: CASTPGGGKKLFF.

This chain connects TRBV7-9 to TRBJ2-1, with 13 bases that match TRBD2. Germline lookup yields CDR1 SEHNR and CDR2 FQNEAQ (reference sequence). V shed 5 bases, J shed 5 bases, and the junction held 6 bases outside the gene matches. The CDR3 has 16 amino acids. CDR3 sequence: CASSPPGLAGNNEQFF. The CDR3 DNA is TGTGCCAGCAGCCCACCGGGACTAGCGGGAAACAATGAGCAGTTCTTC. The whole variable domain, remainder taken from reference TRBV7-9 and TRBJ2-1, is DTGVSQNPRHKITKRGQNVTFRCDPISEHNRLYWYRQTLGQGPEFLTYFQNEAQLEKSRLLSDRFSAERPKGSFSTLEIQRTEQGDSAMYLCASSPPGLAGNNEQFFGPGTRLTVL.

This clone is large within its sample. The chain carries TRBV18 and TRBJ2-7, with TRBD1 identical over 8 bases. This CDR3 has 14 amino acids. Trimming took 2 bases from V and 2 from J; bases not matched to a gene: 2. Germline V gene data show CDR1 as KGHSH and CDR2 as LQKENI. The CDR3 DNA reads TGTGCCAGCTCACCAAGACAGGGGACCTACGAGCAGTACTTC. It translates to CASSPRQGTYEQYF.

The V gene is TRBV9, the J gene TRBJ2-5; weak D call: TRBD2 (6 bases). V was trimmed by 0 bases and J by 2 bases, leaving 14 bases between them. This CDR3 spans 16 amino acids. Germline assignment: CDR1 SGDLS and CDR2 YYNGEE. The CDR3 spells CASSVDAGSKQETQYF. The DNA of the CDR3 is TGTGCCAGCAGCGTAGACGCGGGGAGCAAACAAGAGACCCAGTACTTC.

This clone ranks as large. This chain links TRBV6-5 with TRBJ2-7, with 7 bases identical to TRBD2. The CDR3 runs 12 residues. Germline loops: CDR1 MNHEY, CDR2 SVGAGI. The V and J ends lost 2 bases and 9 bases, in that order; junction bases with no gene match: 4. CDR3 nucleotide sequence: TGTGCCAGCAGTTACGACGGGACTATGCAGTACTTC. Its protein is CASSYDGTMQYF.

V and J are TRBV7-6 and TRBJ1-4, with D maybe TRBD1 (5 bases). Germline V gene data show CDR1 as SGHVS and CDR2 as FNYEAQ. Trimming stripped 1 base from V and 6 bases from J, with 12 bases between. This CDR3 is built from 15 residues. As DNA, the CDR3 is TGTGCCAGCAGCTTAGTAACAGGTCTCGATGAAAAACTGTTTTTT. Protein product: CASSLVTGLDEKLFF.

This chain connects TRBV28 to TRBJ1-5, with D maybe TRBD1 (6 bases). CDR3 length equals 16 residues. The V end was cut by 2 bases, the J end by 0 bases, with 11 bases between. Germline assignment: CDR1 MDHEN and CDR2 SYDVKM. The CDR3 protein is CASSLRGFDSNQPQHF. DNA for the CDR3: TGTGCCAGCAGTTTAAGGGGGTTCGATAGCAATCAGCCCCAGCATTTT.

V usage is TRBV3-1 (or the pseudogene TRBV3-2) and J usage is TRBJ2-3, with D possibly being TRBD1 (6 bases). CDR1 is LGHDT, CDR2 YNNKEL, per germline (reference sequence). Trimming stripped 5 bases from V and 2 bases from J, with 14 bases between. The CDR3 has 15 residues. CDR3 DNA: TGTGCCAGCAGCTTTGTGGGGGCGACCACAGATACGCAGTATTTT. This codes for CASSFVGATTDTQYF.

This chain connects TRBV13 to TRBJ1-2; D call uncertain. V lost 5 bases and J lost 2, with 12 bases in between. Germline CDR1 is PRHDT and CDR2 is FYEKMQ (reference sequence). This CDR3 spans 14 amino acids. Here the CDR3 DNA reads TGTGCCAGCAGCCCAAGAGGCCCGAACTATGGCTACACCTTC. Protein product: CASSPRGPNYGYTF.

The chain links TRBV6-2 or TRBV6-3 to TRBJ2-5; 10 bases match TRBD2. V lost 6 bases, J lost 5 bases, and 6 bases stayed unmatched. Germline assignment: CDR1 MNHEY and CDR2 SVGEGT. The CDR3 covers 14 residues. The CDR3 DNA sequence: TGTGCCAGCAGCTCTAGCGGGGGTTCTGAGACCCAGTACTTC. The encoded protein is CASSSSGGSETQYF.

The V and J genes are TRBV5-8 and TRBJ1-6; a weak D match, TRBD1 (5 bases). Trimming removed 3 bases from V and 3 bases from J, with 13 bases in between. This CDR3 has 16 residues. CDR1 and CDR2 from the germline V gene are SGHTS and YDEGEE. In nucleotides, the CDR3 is TGTGCCAGCAGCTCCCAGGGAGAGCACTATAATTCACCCCTCCACTTT. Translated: CASSSQGEHYNSPLHF.

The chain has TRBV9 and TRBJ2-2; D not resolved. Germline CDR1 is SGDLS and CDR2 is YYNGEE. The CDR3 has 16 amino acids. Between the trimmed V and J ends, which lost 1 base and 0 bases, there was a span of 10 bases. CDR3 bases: TGTGCCAGCAGCGTATTTGGCGGAGCGAACACCGGGGAGCTGTTTTTT. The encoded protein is CASSVFGGANTGELFF.

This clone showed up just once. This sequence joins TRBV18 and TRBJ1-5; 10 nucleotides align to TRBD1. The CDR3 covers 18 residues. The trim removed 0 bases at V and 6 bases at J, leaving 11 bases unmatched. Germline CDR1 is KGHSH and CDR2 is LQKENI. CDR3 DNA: TGTGCCAGCTCACCACCGGGGGGGACAGGGGACTTATTTCAGCCCCAGCATTTT. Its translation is CASSPPGGTGDLFQPQHF.

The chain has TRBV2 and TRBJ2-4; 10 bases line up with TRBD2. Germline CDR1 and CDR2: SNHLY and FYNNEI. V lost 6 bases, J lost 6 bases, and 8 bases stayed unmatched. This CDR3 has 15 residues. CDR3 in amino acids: CASSAERGGSNIQYF. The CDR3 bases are TGTGCCAGCAGCGCCGAGCGGGGGGGATCAAACATTCAGTACTTC. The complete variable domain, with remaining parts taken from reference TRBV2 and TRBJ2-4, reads EPEVTQTPSHQVTQMGQEVILRCVPISNHLYFYWYRQILGQKVEFLVSFYNNEISEKSEIFDDQFSVERPDGSNFTLKIRSTKLEDSAMYFCASSAERGGSNIQYFGAGTRLSVL.

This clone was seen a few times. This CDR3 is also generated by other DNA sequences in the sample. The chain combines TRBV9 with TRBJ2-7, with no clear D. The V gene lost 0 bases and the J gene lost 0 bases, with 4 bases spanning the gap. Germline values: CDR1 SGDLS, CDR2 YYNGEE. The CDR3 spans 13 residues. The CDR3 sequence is CASSVEGSYEQYF. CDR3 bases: TGTGCCAGCAGCGTAGAGGGCTCCTACGAGCAGTACTTC.